At least ten counts were recorded for the clone carrying this T cell receptor (beta chain). The CDR3 runs 14 residues. CDR1 LNHDA and CDR2 SQIVND come from the germline V gene (reference sequence). The J segment lost 1 base and the V segment lost 6 bases, leaving 5 bases of the junction unmatched. This sample was included in a study of T cells of healthy individuals. One entry per CDR3 protein, called by TCRdb with MiXCR from the 5' RACE reads. The table includes about 96,000 distinct CDR3 sequences, 15% to 20% detected once. V and J are TRBV19 and TRBJ1-2; 7 bases agree with TRBD1. The clonotype was recovered from a human donor in good health. CDR3 amino acids: CASRGGRINYGYTF. The CDR3 DNA reads TGTGCCAGTAGAGGGGGCCGAATTAACTATGGCTACACCTTC.